This T cell receptor beta chain was documented in a study of CD8 T cells in Susac syndrome. When the RNA was reverse transcribed, random hexamers were used with an input of roughly 0.5 to 1 ug. TCRdb redid the calling of the immunoSEQ multiplex PCR reads with MiXCR, one entry per CDR3 protein. The table includes under 200,000 distinct CDR3 sequences, around 94% detected once. Germline loops: CDR1 SGHTA, CDR2 FQGNSA. V gave up 3 bases and J gave up 4 bases, with 6 bases separating them. There are 12 residues in the CDR3. This TCR came from a human donor with Susac syndrome. What was sequenced was CD4+ T cells from PBMCs. The chain is built from TRBV7-2 and TRBJ2-5; no definite D call. The CDR3 DNA reads TGTGCCAGCAGCTTCGCCCGAGAGACCCAGTACTTC. Translation gives CASSFARETQYF.